This T cell receptor beta chain was recorded in a study of beta chain features in type 1 diabetes. Study in general: Cell yields, gender and age were comparable in patients and healthy donors. Findings and caveats of the study: Among patients, naive, central memory and Treg TCRB repertoires appeared more similar than among healthy donors.

Only one count was recorded for this clone. Its target is unknown. Based on CD45RO/CCR7/CD25/CD127/CD95/CD27, CD4+ regulatory, stem cell-like memory, naive and central memory cells were sorted. Sorted cells reached over 95% purity in every population. Between the trimmed V and J ends, which lost 0 bases and 0 bases, there was a span of 4 bases. From germline, CDR1 is SGDLS and CDR2 YYNGEE. This CDR3 has 13 amino acids. The whole isolated RNA underwent reverse transcription, so sequencing captured expressed TCRB transcripts. Clones were read by immunoSEQ multiplex PCR, and TCRdb kept only the in-frame ones, dropping some. The top ten hold about 0.05% of the sample, which has about 260,000 clones, around 68% seen once.

The chain links TRBV9 to TRBJ2-7; unclear D gene. The receptor was isolated from a man aged 25-45 years in good health. Sequenced: naive CD4+ T cells from blood. This CDR3 is CASSVGNSYEQYF. The CDR3 nucleotides read TGTGCCAGCAGCGTAGGCAACTCCTACGAGCAGTACTTC.